This T cell receptor beta chain was obtained from a study of blood T cell repertoires in COVID-19. Study summary: COVID-19 samples collected from the United States, Italy and Spain covered acute and convalescent phases. PBMCs, B-cell-depleted T cells, or T cells provided the cDNA or gDNA that made up the material.

Original processing notes: Quantification of nucleated cells was approximated via reference gene primer amplification. The table came from immunoSEQ multiplex PCR; TCRdb's copy has only in-frame clones and leaves some out. The V and J calls and clone size come from that table; D and trimming were worked out from the DNA. Among a few hundred thousand clones listed, 85% to 90% were seen once. V lost 1 base and J lost 0, with 8 bases in between. This CDR3 spans 15 amino acids. Germline V gives CDR1 SGDLS, CDR2 YYNGEE. Input material: peripheral blood. This receptor was obtained from a woman aged 40 to 50 who had recovered from COVID-19. The chain joins TRBV9 to TRBJ1-3; D call uncertain. The CDR3 loop reads CASSVTGSSGNTIYF. The CDR3 region has the DNA TGTGCCAGCAGCGTAACTGGGAGCTCTGGAAACACCATATATTTT.